The entry below gives a single T cell receptor beta chain sequence along with its context. This clonotype came up a few times. Its target antigen remains unknown. Per-base qualities were not stored, and no clone one base away is much larger. Receptors were amplified or captured by multiplex PCR. Data came from an Illumina HiSeq 4000. To build TCR beta libraries, CDR3 regions were amplified by Arm-PCR using iRepertoire HTBI primers. Before sequencing, the PCR products underwent gel purification. In the original analysis: Gene usage analysis of CDR3 amino acid clonotypes relied on the 60 or so TRBV and fewer than 15 TRBJ segments identified across samples. COPE and FqMerger were used to merge the filtered high-quality paired reads into contigs. BLAST was used to align contigs to the IMGT TRBV, TRBD and TRBJ reference genes, and CDR3 was defined following IMGT. Any clonotype with a frequency above 0.1% was counted as a highly expanded clone. Shannon entropy was used to measure repertoire diversity, and the Gini coefficient was used to measure V-J evenness. Public clonotypes were defined as clonotypes shared by more than one individual. TCRdb reworked the public reads: Q25 trimming with fastp, MiXCR clone assembly, productive beta chains retained. Each CDR3 protein appears once, grouped with its most common genes and DNA. These V and J calls are TCRdb output, not the study's own analysis. The sample includes approximately 400,000 distinct CDR3 sequences, with 20% to 30% observed a single time. Over 25% of the sample belongs to the ten largest clones.

This entry comes from a study of regulatory T cells in long-lasting Graves disease (dated by TCRdb to the early 2020s). At the level of the whole study: Persistent Graves' disease was defined as persistently positive TSH receptor autoantibodies together with antithyroid drug treatment for over 5 years. Persistent Graves' disease patients were compared with newly diagnosed Graves' disease patients by peripheral blood TCR sequencing and RNA sequencing. The study took place in China and was registered as a clinical trial. A total of some 35 samples underwent TCR sequencing, from roughly 13 patients with persistent Graves' disease and some 20 patients with newly diagnosed Graves' disease. Antithyroid drugs had been taken for 8.5 to 11 years on average by persistent Graves' disease patients in the clinical cohort. Beyond this particular receptor, the publication reports: TRBV28, TRBJ1-2 and TRBJ2-5 were preferentially used in persistent disease, while TRBV20-1 and TRBJ2-1 were favored in newly diagnosed disease. The small sample size was acknowledged by the authors as a limitation that may reduce accuracy. Patients with persistent disease shared more public clonotypes (around 3,000) than newly diagnosed patients did (more than 900). Only peripheral blood was studied, because thyroid tissue, the primary lesion, was inaccessible. Lower TCR Shannon entropy and fewer highly expanded clones were observed in persistent Graves' disease patients than in newly diagnosed patients, which suggested clonal expansion. Sequencing and analysis were limited to the TCR beta chain.

Sample time point, as interpreted from the label and publication: persistent/refractory GD, antithyroid drugs over 5 years with positive TRAb. RNA was extracted from PBMCs in TRIzol for both TCR sequencing and RNA sequencing. Graves' disease was diagnosed according to American Thyroid Association guidelines. Patients were recruited from an endocrinology department in Xi'an, China. Each patient gave roughly 8.4 milliliters of peripheral blood, collected in an EDTA anticoagulant tube. Ficoll Paque Plus density gradient separation was used to isolate PBMCs, and no further T cell sorting was done. An Agilent 2100 Bioanalyzer and agarose gel were used to assess RNA quality, and a NanoDrop 2000 was used to measure RNA concentration. Looking up the germline V gene yields CDR1 SGHTA and CDR2 FQGNSA. The CDR3 goes from the cysteine to the phenylalanine over 15 residues. The only DNA kept is the CDR3, 45 bases in frame from the first base. Trimming leaves V shorter by 5 bases and J shorter by 4 bases, with the junction holding 10 bases beyond the gene matches.

Sequencing used peripheral blood mononuclear cells (PBMCs), obtained when the disease was refractory, from a patient treated with antithyroid drugs. The TCR sequence derives from a female donor with Graves disease. The V and J segments used are TRBV7-2 and TRBJ2-5, with TRBD1 matching 7 junction bases. The DNA sequence reads TGTGCCAGCAGCGCGGAGTACCGGGACAGAGAGACCCAGTACTTC. It is translated as CASSAEYRDRETQYF.